These 2 T cell receptor beta chains were all obtained from the same sample, sequenced in a study of immune evolution from preneoplasia to lung adenocarcinoma. The data were produced by immunoSEQ multiplex PCR, yet TCRdb's version contains in-frame clones alone and is incomplete. The data hold several thousand clones, with around four fifths observed a single time. The sequencing sample was made of FFPE lung adenocarcinoma in situ tissue. These receptors were taken from a person between 65 and 80 years old with lung adenocarcinoma.

Only a few counts were recorded for this clone. V and J are TRBV5-8 and TRBJ1-1; 9 bases are shared with TRBD1. Germline trimming cut 5 bases from V and 4 bases from J; bases unmatched to any gene: 6. The length of the CDR3 is 14 residues. The germline V gene encodes CDR1 SGHTS and CDR2 YDEGEE. CDR3 amino acids: CASSFTGGRTEAFF. Here the CDR3 DNA reads TGTGCCAGCAGTTTCACAGGGGGCCGCACTGAAGCTTTCTTT. The variable domain in full, completed from reference TRBV5-8 and TRBJ1-1, reads EAGVTQSPTHLIKTRGQQATLRCSPISGHTSVYWYQQALGLGLQFLLWYDEGEERNRGNFPPRFSGRQFPNYSSELNVNALELEDSALYLCASSFTGGRTEAFFGQGTRLTVV.

This clone occurred once. The V gene is TRBV7-2, the J gene TRBJ1-1; D might be TRBD1 (5 bases). CDR1 is SGHTA and CDR2 is FQGNSA in the germline V gene. V was trimmed by 0 bases and J by 10 bases, leaving 18 bases between them. The CDR3 runs 15 residues. CDR3 DNA: TGTGCCAGCAGCTTAGCCCGCGGGACGTTGGTCGGAGCTTTCTTT. It specifies CASSLARGTLVGAFF.